Shown below are 20 T cell receptor beta chains from a single sample sequenced in a study of T-cell reconstitution after alpha-beta-depleted transplantation in children. For TCRbeta, the library was prepared with unique molecular identifiers. TCRdb re-called the PCR reads through MiXCR, storing one row per CDR3 protein. The sample carries about 510,000 distinct CDR3 sequences, about an eighth recorded once. Sequencing was performed on PBMCs, mostly from graft donor cells, taken 180 days after TCRalphabeta/CD19-depleted stem cell transplant. The receptors come from a female patient aged 2 to 10 who had a stem cell transplant for aplastic anemia, so the T cells may come from the graft donor.

This clonotype came up many times. The chain joins TRBV28 to TRBJ2-1, with a weak D call TRBD2 (5 bases). CDR1 and CDR2 from the germline V gene are MDHEN and SYDVKM. The V end was cut by 2 bases, the J end by 2 bases, with 10 bases between. The CDR3 spans 15 residues. The CDR3 is CASSLASGAYNEQFF. CDR3 nucleotides: TGTGCCAGCAGTTTAGCCAGCGGAGCCTACAATGAGCAGTTCTTC.

This clonotype was picked up a small number of times. The chain joins TRBV24-1 to TRBJ1-2; D is unresolved. Germline V gene sequence: CDR1 KGHDR, CDR2 SFDVKD. The germline V and J ends were trimmed by 2 bases and 8 bases, with 11 bases remaining between them. This CDR3 has 13 amino acids. In DNA, the CDR3 is TGTGCCACCAGTGATTCCGCCCGAGGAGGCTACACCTTC. It yields the protein CATSDSARGGYTF.

This clonotype was counted many times. The V gene is TRBV9, the J gene TRBJ2-5; D uncertain. The CDR3 is 13 amino acids. Germline V gives CDR1 SGDLS, CDR2 YYNGEE. The V and J ends lost 0 bases and 4 bases respectively, with 7 bases between them. Written as DNA, the CDR3 is TGTGCCAGCAGCGTAGGTAGAAGAGAGACCCAGTACTTC. This translates into CASSVGRRETQYF.

This chain links TRBV12-5 with TRBJ2-7; D is perhaps TRBD2 (6 bases). Germline assignment: CDR1 LGHNT and CDR2 FRNRAP. The CDR3 is 16 residues long. Written as DNA, the CDR3 is TGTGCTAGTGAGAAAGGACTACCACCGAGCTCCTACGAGCAGTACGTG. Encoded protein: CASEKGLPPSSYEQYV.

This chain connects TRBV5-4 to TRBJ2-7; 10 bases are a match to TRBD2. There are 17 residues in the CDR3. CDR1 and CDR2 (germline): SGHNT, YYREEE (reference sequence). The V segment lost 2 bases and the J segment 4 bases; nucleotides outside the gene matches: 12. CDR3 DNA: TGTGCCAGCAGCTTACGTAAACTAGCGGGACAAACTTACGAGCAGTACTTC. As protein: CASSLRKLAGQTYEQYF.

This chain connects TRBV15 to TRBJ2-2; 11 bases line up with TRBD2. The germline CDR1 and CDR2 sequences are LNHNV and YYDKDF (reference sequence). CDR3 size: 14 residues. V lost 9 bases to trimming and J lost 3 bases; unmatched junction nucleotides: 3. The CDR3 is CATTSGMDTGELFF. The CDR3 bases are TGTGCCACGACTAGCGGGATGGACACCGGGGAGCTGTTTTTT.

The chain employs TRBV21-1 and TRBJ2-7; the table's TRBD2 call for D was not verified on the DNA. TRBV21-1 is an annotated pseudogene. The CDR3 length is 16 residues. The CDR3 spells CASSPGGLALRHEQYV. CDR3 nucleotides: TGTGCCAGCAGCCCCGGCGGACTAGCGCTACGCCACGAGCAGTACGTC.

In its sample, this clonotype was seen a few times. The J gene is TRBJ2-7, the V gene TRBV12-3 or TRBV12-4, with 8 bases fitting TRBD1. The CDR3 extends over 14 amino acids. J gave up 7 bases and V 3 bases, and 8 bases lay outside the gene matches. DNA for the CDR3: TGTGCCAGCAGTTTTGCGGACAGGGTCCTGGAGCAGTACTTC. Protein: CASSFADRVLEQYF.

This clonotype was detected many times. V is TRBV12-3 or TRBV12-4 and J is TRBJ1-2; TRBD1 matches 11 bases. The CDR3 length is 14 residues. V lost 6 bases, J lost 7 bases, and 7 bases stayed unmatched. CDR3 sequence reads: CASSRDRGRIGYTF. The DNA for the CDR3 is TGTGCCAGCAGCAGGGACAGGGGGAGGATTGGCTACACCTTC.

This chain uses TRBV10-3 with TRBJ2-7; 13 nucleotides agree with TRBD2. Germline V gene sequence: CDR1 ENHRY, CDR2 SYGVKD. This CDR3 comprises 16 residues. V lost 7 bases to trimming and J lost 7 bases; unmatched junction nucleotides: 13. The CDR3 here is CAITGTSGTRAGEQYF. DNA for the CDR3: TGTGCCATCACCGGGACTAGCGGGACCCGGGCGGGAGAGCAGTACTTC.

The rearrangement joins TRBV28 to TRBJ2-5; 7 bases are shared with TRBD2. Germline V gene lookup returns CDR1 MDHEN and CDR2 SYDVKM. The CDR3 runs to 13 residues. J lost 5 bases, V lost 4 bases, and 4 bases had no gene match. The CDR3 reads CASSYGGGETQYF. In DNA, the CDR3 is TGTGCCAGCAGTTATGGGGGGGGGGAGACCCAGTACTTC.

The rearrangement links TRBV19 to TRBJ2-2, with a weak D call TRBD2 (6 bases). CDR1 is LNHDA, CDR2 SQIVND, per germline (reference sequence). With 6 bases removed from V and 1 base from J, the gap between germline ends came to 15 bases. The CDR3 covers 16 residues. Written as DNA, the CDR3 is TGTGCCAGTAGATCACCCGGGAGAAAGAACACCGGGGAGCTGTTTTTT. Protein sequence: CASRSPGRKNTGELFF.

The genes are TRBV6-1 and TRBJ2-5; no firm D call. The ends were cut back, 6 bases at V and 7 bases at J, with 27 bases in the middle. Germline-derived CDR1 and CDR2 are MNHNS and SASEGT. CDR3 length: 17 amino acids. The CDR3 protein is CASSDIIPNLEKGTQYF. The DNA of the CDR3 is TGTGCCAGCAGCGATATAATCCCTAATCTCGAAAAAGGGACCCAGTACTTC.

This clonotype occurred a few times. This rearrangement joins TRBV5-1 to TRBJ2-1, with D unresolved. Germline lookup yields CDR1 SGHRS and CDR2 YFSETQ. V was trimmed by 6 bases and J by 0 bases, leaving 10 bases between them. This CDR3 is built from 14 residues. CDR3 protein: CASTLRNSYNEQFF. The CDR3 DNA sequence: TGCGCCAGCACTCTGCGGAACTCCTACAATGAGCAGTTCTTC.

The V and J genes are TRBV10-3 and TRBJ1-2; 7 positions agree with TRBD1. J gave up 8 bases and V 0 bases, and 9 bases lay outside the gene matches. The CDR3 is 15 amino acids. Germline CDR1 and CDR2: ENHRY and SYGVKD. Written as DNA, the CDR3 is TGTGCCATCAGTGAGTCGAAAAAGGGGGCGCAAGGCTACACCTTC. Protein product: CAISESKKGAQGYTF.

This clonotype was found a few times. V usage is TRBV12-3 or TRBV12-4 and J usage is TRBJ1-1; D might be TRBD1 (5 bases). The V gene lost 5 bases and the J gene lost 6 bases, with 16 bases spanning the gap. This CDR3 has 14 residues. The CDR3 nucleotides read TGTGCCAGCAGTCCCCGTGGGGCTGTTCCTGAAGCTTTCTTT. Amino acid sequence: CASSPRGAVPEAFF.

This clonotype was observed a few times. This chain joins TRBV12-3 or TRBV12-4 and TRBJ2-6; D is uncertain. The CDR3 totals 17 residues. The germline V and J ends were trimmed by 2 bases and 2 bases, with 13 bases remaining between them. CDR3 sequence (DNA): TGTGCCAGCAGTTTAATAGTGATGGGTCCTGGGGCCAACGTCCTGACTTTC. As protein: CASSLIVMGPGANVLTF.

This clonotype was counted between two and nine times. The J gene is TRBJ1-1, the V gene TRBV10-3; D unclear. The CDR3 loop spans 12 amino acids. Germline-derived CDR1 and CDR2 are ENHRY and SYGVKD. The V end was cut by 6 bases, the J end by 7 bases, with 12 bases between. The CDR3 bases are TGTGCCATCAGACCCCGGGGTGGTGAAGCTTTCTTT. Translating gives CAIRPRGGEAFF.

Many counts were recorded for this clonotype. The CDR3 DNA is TGTGCCAGCAGGTGGAGTACGAACACCGGGGAGCTGTTTTTT. Protein product: CASRWSTNTGELFF. The gene calls are TRBV3-1 and TRBJ2-2; D is unclear. CDR1 and CDR2 (germline): LGHDT, YNNKEL (reference sequence). Trimming took 6 bases from V and 0 from J, leaving 8 bases between them. The CDR3 extends over 14 amino acids.

This chain joins TRBV28 and TRBJ2-3; possibly TRBD1 for D (7 bases). V was pared by 3 bases and J by 8 bases, with 15 bases between. The CDR3 covers 14 residues. Germline lookup yields CDR1 MDHEN and CDR2 SYDVKM. The CDR3 is CASSFLQGGGTQYF. DNA for the CDR3: TGTGCCAGCAGTTTCCTCCAGGGGGGTGGTACGCAGTATTTT.